This TCR beta chain was captured in a study of T cell responses to AZD1222 COVID-19 vaccine. Background on the study: Second-dose schedules of about 4 or about 12 weeks were combined.

Study-wide points: There were mostly white British donors and more females than males, and clonal diversity was possibly underestimated. There were repertoire samples only from the period after the peak T cell response. Seropositive AZD1222 recipients at baseline numbered only 5 to 7.

Data came from immunoSEQ multiplex PCR; TCRdb stores just in-frame clones and leaves some out. The table has 120,000 to 150,000 clones, roughly nine tenths seen once. On this clone itself: The antigen is not known.

V was pared by 6 bases and J by 6 bases, with 11 bases of the junction left unmatched. The CDR3 contains 15 residues. The V gene's germline CDR1 is LNHDA and CDR2 SQIVND (reference sequence). The rearrangement links TRBV19 to TRBJ2-1; 7 bases map to TRBD2. The sample was peripheral blood, taken on day 0 of AZD1222 vaccination. This TCR was recovered from an adult in good health. The CDR3 DNA is TGTGCCAGTAGCCGTGGGGGGGGTGTCATCAATGAGCAGTTCTTC. Its protein is CASSRGGGVINEQFF.